This TCR beta chain is from a study of OX40 agonist ivuxolimab in advanced cancers. Only in-frame clones appear in the TCRdb table, and some are missing; sequencing was by immunoSEQ multiplex PCR. The data contain just under 55,000 clones, roughly 80% of them seen just once; the ten biggest clones take up 4.4%. This sample comprised CD4+ or CD8+ T cells sorted from blood, obtained in a trial of the OX40 agonist ivuxolimab. The receptor was derived from an adult with an advanced solid tumor such as melanoma, head and neck, liver or kidney cancer.

The CDR3 loop is CASSYSGRDSPLHF. The CDR3 DNA is TGTGCCAGCAGTTACTCCGGCAGGGATTCACCCCTCCACTTT. The chain carries TRBV6-5 and TRBJ1-6; D is perhaps TRBD1 (5 bases). From germline, CDR1 is MNHEY and CDR2 SVGAGI. Trimming pared 0 bases from V and 8 bases from J, leaving 8 bases between. The CDR3 spans 14 residues.